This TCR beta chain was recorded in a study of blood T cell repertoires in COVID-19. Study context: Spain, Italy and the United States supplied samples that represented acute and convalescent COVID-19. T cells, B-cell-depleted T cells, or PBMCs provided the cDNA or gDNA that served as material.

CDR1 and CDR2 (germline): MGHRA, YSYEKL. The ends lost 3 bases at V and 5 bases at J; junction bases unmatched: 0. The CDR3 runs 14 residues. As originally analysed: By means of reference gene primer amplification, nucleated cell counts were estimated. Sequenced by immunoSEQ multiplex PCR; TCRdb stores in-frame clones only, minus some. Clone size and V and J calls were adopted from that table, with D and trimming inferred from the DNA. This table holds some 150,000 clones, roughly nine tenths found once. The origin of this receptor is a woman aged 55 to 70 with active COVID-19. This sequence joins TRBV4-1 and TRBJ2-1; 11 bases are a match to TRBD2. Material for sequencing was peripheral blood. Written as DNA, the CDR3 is TGCGCCAGCAGCCAGGGACTAGCGGACAATGAGCAGTTCTTC. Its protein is CASSQGLADNEQFF.